This T cell receptor beta chain was found in a study of shared clonotypes between healthy human individuals. All the donors were Caucasian adults who lived in Nashville, Tennessee. Deletions cut 3 bases from V and 2 bases from J, with 12 bases between. The germline V gene has CDR1 SGDLS and CDR2 YYNGEE. This CDR3 is built from 14 residues. This clone occurred a few times. Profiling relied on immunoSEQ multiplex PCR, and the TCRdb table lists in-frame clones only, not all of them. Here the sample spans some 1 million clones, roughly 70% being singletons. Specimen: memory CD4+ T cells sorted from blood. Stated subset: CD45RA-negative fraction. The clonotype originates from a man aged 18 to 29 in good health. This chain connects TRBV9 to TRBJ2-7; D is unresolved. The CDR3 nucleotides read TGTGCCAGCAGCGCACACCCCCTGGCCTACGAGCAGTACTTC. As protein: CASSAHPLAYEQYF.